These T cell receptor beta chains were read from a single sample in a study of T cell responses to AZD1222 COVID-19 vaccine. Sequencing was performed with immunoSEQ multiplex PCR; in TCRdb, only in-frame clones are kept and a portion is missing. The sample consists of about 190,000 clones, 90% to 95% of them appearing once. The specimen comprised peripheral blood, sampled on day 0 of AZD1222 vaccination. The receptors come from an adult in good health. The CDR3 runs from the conserved cysteine through the conserved F or W. A D gene is named only where the DNA matches it firmly. The size entry is marked missing in some rows and otherwise reads once, few, many or a size class.

cdr3_nt: TGTGCCAGCAGCTTGAGGGGCCCCAACACTGAAGCTTTCTTT; cdr3_aa: CASSLRGPNTEAFF; v_call: TRBV5-6; clone_size: -; j_call: TRBJ1-1; d_call: -; cdr3_length: 14
cdr3_nt: TGTGCCATCAGTGAGTCTGGACAGAAAGAGACCCAGTACTTC; cdr3_aa: CAISESGQKETQYF; v_call: TRBV10-3; clone_size: -; j_call: TRBJ2-5; d_call: -; cdr3_length: 14
cdr3_nt: TGTGCCAGCTCACCACGGGAAAACACTGAAGCTTTCTTT; cdr3_aa: CASSPRENTEAFF; v_call: TRBV18; clone_size: -; j_call: TRBJ1-1; d_call: -; cdr3_length: 13
cdr3_nt: TGTGCTAGCAGCCAATCTCACACAGATACGCAGTATTTT; cdr3_aa: CASSQSHTDTQYF; v_call: TRBV7-7; clone_size: -; j_call: TRBJ2-3; d_call: -; cdr3_length: 13
cdr3_nt: TGTGCCAGCCTCCAGGGGCCCAGTTCACCCCTCCACTTT; cdr3_aa: CASLQGPSSPLHF; v_call: TRBV2; clone_size: once; j_call: TRBJ1-6; d_call: -; cdr3_length: 13
cdr3_nt: TGCGCCAGCAGCGTACCGAGCCCCACAGATACGCAGTATTTT; cdr3_aa: CASSVPSPTDTQYF; v_call: TRBV5-1; clone_size: -; j_call: TRBJ2-3; d_call: -; cdr3_length: 14
cdr3_nt: TGTGCCAGCAGCCAAGATACAACTGAAGCTTTCTTT; cdr3_aa: CASSQDTTEAFF; v_call: TRBV3-1/TRBV3-2; clone_size: -; j_call: TRBJ1-1; d_call: -; cdr3_length: 12
cdr3_nt: TGTGCCAGCAGCCAGGGGACTAACTATGGCTACACCTTC; cdr3_aa: CASSQGTNYGYTF; v_call: TRBV3-1/TRBV3-2; clone_size: -; j_call: TRBJ1-2; d_call: -; cdr3_length: 13
cdr3_nt: TGTGCCAGCAGCCAGACGGTTAATTCACCCCTCCACTTT; cdr3_aa: CASSQTVNSPLHF; v_call: TRBV3-1/TRBV3-2; clone_size: -; j_call: TRBJ1-6; d_call: -; cdr3_length: 13
cdr3_nt: TGTGCCAGCAGCTTAAACCCCGGCGCCCCAAAGGCAGGGGCCTCAGGGAGAGCTAATGAAAAACTGTTTTTT; cdr3_aa: CASSLNPGAPKAGASGRANEKLFF; v_call: TRBV7-3; clone_size: -; j_call: TRBJ1-4; d_call: -; cdr3_length: 24
cdr3_nt: TGTGCCTGGAGTGTAGGGCACACAGATACGCAGTATTTT; cdr3_aa: CAWSVGHTDTQYF; v_call: TRBV30; clone_size: -; j_call: TRBJ2-3; d_call: -; cdr3_length: 13
cdr3_nt: TGCGCCAGCAGTGAGTCCAGGGGATTTCCTGGAAACACCATATATTTT; cdr3_aa: CASSESRGFPGNTIYF; v_call: TRBV10-1; clone_size: -; j_call: TRBJ1-3; d_call: -; cdr3_length: 16
cdr3_nt: TGTGCCAGCAGCCACAGGGTGGAGGGTCGCACCGGGGAGCTGTTTTTT; cdr3_aa: CASSHRVEGRTGELFF; v_call: TRBV9; clone_size: -; j_call: TRBJ2-2; d_call: -; cdr3_length: 16
cdr3_nt: TGTGCCAGCAGCCAAGGGGGGAGGGGAGAGACCCAGTACTTC; cdr3_aa: CASSQGGRGETQYF; v_call: TRBV4-2; clone_size: -; j_call: TRBJ2-5; d_call: TRBD2; cdr3_length: 14
cdr3_nt: TGTGCCAGCAGCCACGGGACAGGGTTACAGTTCTTC; cdr3_aa: CASSHGTGLQFF; v_call: TRBV5-5; clone_size: -; j_call: TRBJ2-1; d_call: TRBD1; cdr3_length: 12
cdr3_nt: TGTGCCAGCAGCTTAGACGGGACAGTTTACTCCTACGAGCAGTACTTC; cdr3_aa: CASSLDGTVYSYEQYF; v_call: TRBV7-2; clone_size: -; j_call: TRBJ2-7; d_call: TRBD1; cdr3_length: 16
cdr3_nt: TGTGCCAGCAGCCTTAAGCCCCCTGGGACAGATTATAACTATGACTACACCTTC; cdr3_aa: CASSLKPPGTDYNYDYTF; v_call: TRBV7-3; clone_size: -; j_call: TRBJ1-2; d_call: TRBD1; cdr3_length: 18
cdr3_nt: TGTGCCAGCAGCCAACCCTCCGGGCGTCATACCGGGGAGCTGTTTTTT; cdr3_aa: CASSQPSGRHTGELFF; v_call: TRBV4-2; clone_size: -; j_call: TRBJ2-2; d_call: -; cdr3_length: 16
cdr3_nt: TGCGCCAGCAGCCCGACAGGCGTGACCCATTCTGGAAACACCATATATTTT; cdr3_aa: CASSPTGVTHSGNTIYF; v_call: TRBV5-1; clone_size: -; j_call: TRBJ1-3; d_call: -; cdr3_length: 17
cdr3_nt: TGTGCCAGCAGTTGGGACGGGACCTACGAGCAGTACTTC; cdr3_aa: CASSWDGTYEQYF; v_call: TRBV7-2; clone_size: -; j_call: TRBJ2-7; d_call: -; cdr3_length: 13
cdr3_nt: TGTGCCAGCAGTTTGCCCGGGGGCGGGGGGCAGCCCCAGCATTTT; cdr3_aa: CASSLPGGGGQPQHF; v_call: TRBV28; clone_size: -; j_call: TRBJ1-5; d_call: -; cdr3_length: 15
cdr3_nt: TGCGCCAGCCACAGGGGGCGGAACACCGGGGAGCTGTTTTTT; cdr3_aa: CASHRGRNTGELFF; v_call: TRBV5-1; clone_size: few; j_call: TRBJ2-2; d_call: TRBD1; cdr3_length: 14
cdr3_nt: TGTGCCAGCAGTCCCGGCCACACCTATGGCTACACCTTC; cdr3_aa: CASSPGHTYGYTF; v_call: TRBV28; clone_size: -; j_call: TRBJ1-2; d_call: -; cdr3_length: 13
cdr3_nt: TGTGCCAGTAGTATAGGTAACATGAACACTGAAGCTTTCTTT; cdr3_aa: CASSIGNMNTEAFF; v_call: TRBV19; clone_size: -; j_call: TRBJ1-1; d_call: -; cdr3_length: 14
cdr3_nt: TGTGCCAGCAGCTTAGATTCCTGGGACCCAATTCGGGCCGAGCAGTACTTC; cdr3_aa: CASSLDSWDPIRAEQYF; v_call: TRBV7-2; clone_size: -; j_call: TRBJ2-7; d_call: -; cdr3_length: 17
cdr3_nt: TGTGCCAGCAGCTTAGCAGGGAACTATGGCTACACCTTC; cdr3_aa: CASSLAGNYGYTF; v_call: TRBV7-8; clone_size: -; j_call: TRBJ1-2; d_call: -; cdr3_length: 13
cdr3_nt: TGTGCCAGCAGCTTGGGGACTGGTCCGGGAGAGCAGTACTTC; cdr3_aa: CASSLGTGPGEQYF; v_call: TRBV5-5; clone_size: -; j_call: TRBJ2-7; d_call: -; cdr3_length: 14
cdr3_nt: TGTGCCAGCAGTTTAAGCGGGGGGGGCTATCAGCCCCAGCATTTT; cdr3_aa: CASSLSGGGYQPQHF; v_call: TRBV27; clone_size: -; j_call: TRBJ1-5; d_call: -; cdr3_length: 15
cdr3_nt: TGTGCCTGGAGCGAGGGGATGTTTGGTGTTCAGCCCCAGCATTTT; cdr3_aa: CAWSEGMFGVQPQHF; v_call: TRBV30; clone_size: -; j_call: TRBJ1-5; d_call: -; cdr3_length: 15
cdr3_nt: TGTGCCAGCAGCCTTCCGCTGGCTAGCGGGCCGAACACCGGGGAGCTGTTTTTT; cdr3_aa: CASSLPLASGPNTGELFF; v_call: TRBV9; clone_size: -; j_call: TRBJ2-2; d_call: TRBD2; cdr3_length: 18
cdr3_nt: TGTGCCAGCACCACGACTAGGGGACATGGCTACACCTTC; cdr3_aa: CASTTTRGHGYTF; v_call: TRBV28; clone_size: -; j_call: TRBJ1-2; d_call: -; cdr3_length: 13
cdr3_nt: TGCAGCGTTGAACCGGACCGATCGAACACTGAAGCTTTCTTT; cdr3_aa: CSVEPDRSNTEAFF; v_call: TRBV29-1; clone_size: -; j_call: TRBJ1-1; d_call: -; cdr3_length: 14
cdr3_nt: TGTGCCAGCAGTCCCAGGGCTCCGTGGACAGATACGCAGTATTTT; cdr3_aa: CASSPRAPWTDTQYF; v_call: TRBV28; clone_size: -; j_call: TRBJ2-3; d_call: -; cdr3_length: 15
cdr3_nt: TGTGCCAGCAGTCCCCCAGGGTGGCCCTTCTTGGACTTC; cdr3_aa: CASSPPGWPFLDF; v_call: TRBV28; clone_size: few; j_call: TRBJ2-7; d_call: -; cdr3_length: 13
cdr3_nt: TGTGCCAGCAGCTTAGGAGTAGGGCTGAACACTGAAGCTTTCTTT; cdr3_aa: CASSLGVGLNTEAFF; v_call: TRBV11-2; clone_size: -; j_call: TRBJ1-1; d_call: -; cdr3_length: 15
cdr3_nt: TGTGCCAGCAGCCTGGCGGGAGGAGACAATGAGCAGTTCTTC; cdr3_aa: CASSLAGGDNEQFF; v_call: TRBV3-1/TRBV3-2; clone_size: -; j_call: TRBJ2-1; d_call: TRBD2; cdr3_length: 14
cdr3_nt: TGTGCCAGTTCCTTAGTCCGGCGGGCAGCCGAAGCTTTCTTT; cdr3_aa: CASSLVRRAAEAFF; v_call: TRBV19; clone_size: -; j_call: TRBJ1-1; d_call: -; cdr3_length: 14
cdr3_nt: TGTGCCAGCAGCATGGTGGGGACAGCTCATAATTCACCCCTCCACTTT; cdr3_aa: CASSMVGTAHNSPLHF; v_call: TRBV5-4; clone_size: -; j_call: TRBJ1-6; d_call: TRBD1; cdr3_length: 16
cdr3_nt: TGTGCCATCAGTTCCATAGCGGGAGGTTCAGTCAATGAGCAGTTCTTC; cdr3_aa: CAISSIAGGSVNEQFF; v_call: TRBV10-3; clone_size: -; j_call: TRBJ2-1; d_call: TRBD2; cdr3_length: 16
cdr3_nt: TGTGCCAGCAGTGACTCTCTAGCGGGAGACAACAATGAGCAGTTCTTC; cdr3_aa: CASSDSLAGDNNEQFF; v_call: TRBV6-4; clone_size: few; j_call: TRBJ2-1; d_call: TRBD2; cdr3_length: 16
cdr3_nt: TGTGCCAGCAGCATTAGCGGGAGGGCGTTTGAGCAGTACTTC; cdr3_aa: CASSISGRAFEQYF; v_call: TRBV27; clone_size: once; j_call: TRBJ2-7; d_call: TRBD2; cdr3_length: 14
cdr3_nt: TGTGCCAGCAGCGTCCGACAGGCTAGCAATCAGCCCCAGCATTTT; cdr3_aa: CASSVRQASNQPQHF; v_call: TRBV3-1/TRBV3-2; clone_size: -; j_call: TRBJ1-5; d_call: -; cdr3_length: 15
cdr3_nt: TGTGCCAGCAGTGCCGTCTACGAGCAGTACTTC; cdr3_aa: CASSAVYEQYF; v_call: TRBV28; clone_size: -; j_call: TRBJ2-7; d_call: -; cdr3_length: 11
cdr3_nt: TGTGCCAGCAGCCCGTGGGGAGAACAAGAGACCCAGTACTTC; cdr3_aa: CASSPWGEQETQYF; v_call: TRBV3-1/TRBV3-2; clone_size: -; j_call: TRBJ2-5; d_call: -; cdr3_length: 14
cdr3_nt: TGCGCCAGCAGCTCCCGACAGAACCCCCTCCACGAGCAGTACTTC; cdr3_aa: CASSSRQNPLHEQYF; v_call: TRBV5-1; clone_size: -; j_call: TRBJ2-7; d_call: -; cdr3_length: 15
cdr3_nt: TGTGCCAGCAGCCAACTCGGCGACAGGGGTTGGGGAGATACGCAGTATTTT; cdr3_aa: CASSQLGDRGWGDTQYF; v_call: TRBV3-1/TRBV3-2; clone_size: once; j_call: TRBJ2-3; d_call: TRBD1; cdr3_length: 17
cdr3_nt: TGTGCCAGCAGCCCGACTGGGGGGCTTAGCTCCTATGGCTACACCTTC; cdr3_aa: CASSPTGGLSSYGYTF; v_call: TRBV3-1/TRBV3-2; clone_size: -; j_call: TRBJ1-2; d_call: -; cdr3_length: 16
cdr3_nt: TGTGCCAGCAGTTTGGGCAGAGGAGAGACCCAGTACTTC; cdr3_aa: CASSLGRGETQYF; v_call: TRBV12-3/TRBV12-4; clone_size: once; j_call: TRBJ2-5; d_call: -; cdr3_length: 13
cdr3_nt: TGTGCCAGCAGCTTGGCAGGGGGGATGGCTGAAGCTTTCTTT; cdr3_aa: CASSLAGGMAEAFF; v_call: TRBV7-3; clone_size: -; j_call: TRBJ1-1; d_call: TRBD1; cdr3_length: 14
cdr3_nt: TGTGCCAGCAGTCTGTCAAGGGGGGGTGAGCAGTTCTTC; cdr3_aa: CASSLSRGGEQFF; v_call: TRBV27; clone_size: once; j_call: TRBJ2-1; d_call: -; cdr3_length: 13
cdr3_nt: TGCGCCAGCAGCCAAGTCGATTGGGGGGACACTGAAGCTTTCTTT; cdr3_aa: CASSQVDWGDTEAFF; v_call: TRBV4-1; clone_size: -; j_call: TRBJ1-1; d_call: -; cdr3_length: 15
cdr3_nt: TGTGCCAGCAGCTACGACGTGGGCCCTGGAGGCATTCAGTACTTC; cdr3_aa: CASSYDVGPGGIQYF; v_call: TRBV5-4; clone_size: -; j_call: TRBJ2-4; d_call: -; cdr3_length: 15
cdr3_nt: TGTGCCAGCAGCCCTAGCGTGGCGGAGCATGAGATTCTTTCCTACGAGCAGTACTTC; cdr3_aa: CASSPSVAEHEILSYEQYF; v_call: TRBV7-9; clone_size: -; j_call: TRBJ2-7; d_call: -; cdr3_length: 19
cdr3_nt: TGCGCCAGCAGCTTCGGTTATCAGGGTGGAGAGGAAAAACTGTTTTTT; cdr3_aa: CASSFGYQGGEEKLFF; v_call: TRBV5-1; clone_size: once; j_call: TRBJ1-4; d_call: -; cdr3_length: 16
cdr3_nt: TGTGCCAGCAGTTTACTACCGGGACTAGCGGGAGGTGGGGAGCAGTTCTTC; cdr3_aa: CASSLLPGLAGGGEQFF; v_call: TRBV27; clone_size: -; j_call: TRBJ2-1; d_call: TRBD2; cdr3_length: 17
cdr3_nt: TGTGCCAGCAGTACCTTTGGAGGGGGCAGGGCGGGAGGGCCAACAGATACGCAGTATTTT; cdr3_aa: CASSTFGGGRAGGPTDTQYF; v_call: TRBV27; clone_size: -; j_call: TRBJ2-3; d_call: TRBD2; cdr3_length: 20
cdr3_nt: TGTGCCTGGAGTGTAGGAGGGACCGATCAGTACTTC; cdr3_aa: CAWSVGGTDQYF; v_call: TRBV30; clone_size: -; j_call: TRBJ2-5; d_call: -; cdr3_length: 12
cdr3_nt: TGTGCCAGCAGTTTAAGTACCAATACATACGAGCAGTACTTC; cdr3_aa: CASSLSTNTYEQYF; v_call: TRBV27; clone_size: -; j_call: TRBJ2-7; d_call: -; cdr3_length: 14
cdr3_nt: TGTGCCAGCAGCTTGAGGGGGACTGAAGCTTTCTTT; cdr3_aa: CASSLRGTEAFF; v_call: TRBV7-8; clone_size: -; j_call: TRBJ1-1; d_call: -; cdr3_length: 12
cdr3_nt: TGTGCCAGCAGCAAAGCTCCCACTAGCGGCCTATACAATGAGCAGTTCTTC; cdr3_aa: CASSKAPTSGLYNEQFF; v_call: TRBV9; clone_size: -; j_call: TRBJ2-1; d_call: TRBD2; cdr3_length: 17